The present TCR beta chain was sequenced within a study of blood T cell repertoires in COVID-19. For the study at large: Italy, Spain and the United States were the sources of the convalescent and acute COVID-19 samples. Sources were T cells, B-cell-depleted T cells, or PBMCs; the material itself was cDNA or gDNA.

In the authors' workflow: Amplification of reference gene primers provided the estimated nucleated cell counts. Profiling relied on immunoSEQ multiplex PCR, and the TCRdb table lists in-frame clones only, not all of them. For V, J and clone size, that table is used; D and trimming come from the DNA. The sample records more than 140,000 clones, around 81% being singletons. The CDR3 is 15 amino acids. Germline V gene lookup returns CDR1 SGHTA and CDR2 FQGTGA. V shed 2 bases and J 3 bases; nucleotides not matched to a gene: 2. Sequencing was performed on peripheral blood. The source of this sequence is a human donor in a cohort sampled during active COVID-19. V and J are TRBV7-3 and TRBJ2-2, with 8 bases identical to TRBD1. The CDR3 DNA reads TGTGCCAGCAGCTTAGGACAGGGCCACACCGGGGAGCTGTTTTTT. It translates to CASSLGQGHTGELFF. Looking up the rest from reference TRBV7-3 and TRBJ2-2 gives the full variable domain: GAGVSQTPSNKVTEKGKYVELRCDPISGHTALYWYRQSLGQGPEFLIYFQGTGAADDSGLPNDRFFAVRPEGSVSTLKIQRTERGDSAVYLCASSLGQGHTGELFFGEGSRLTVL.